The present T cell receptor beta chain was sequenced within a study of metastatic and nonmetastatic thyroid tumors. Findings and limits, study-wide: For both blood and tumor, malignant thyroid tumors reportedly showed significantly higher TCR beta diversity than benign nodules did.

Patients had received no treatment of any kind before thyroid surgery. The CDR3 loop spans 13 amino acids. In germline, CDR1 is SEHNR, CDR2 FQNEAQ (reference sequence). Trimming shortened V by 4 bases and J by 6 bases, and 9 bases separated the two germline ends. MiXCR reprocessed the PCR reads for TCRdb. The sample has about 16,000 clones, 27% seen once; the top ten hold about 13%. In the case of this clone: What it binds is unknown.

J is TRBJ2-2 and V is TRBV7-9, with no clear D. Sequencing used adjacent normal tissue. The sequence was obtained from a female donor with papillary thyroid cancer or a benign thyroid nodule (not recorded which). Some clones in this sample may be carry-over from other donors' samples. This chain's CDR3 is CASSSRVSGELFF. CDR3 DNA sequence: TGTGCCAGCAGCTCCCGAGTCTCCGGGGAGCTGTTTTTT.